The 12 T cell receptor beta chains listed next were all sequenced from one sample in a study of monozygotic twins with inflammatory bowel disease. One entry per CDR3 protein, without DNA, is what TCRdb gives after re-calling the 5' RACE reads. Here the sample table reports fewer than 200,000 distinct CDR3 sequences. What was sequenced was blood. The source is a human donor with ulcerative colitis or Crohn's disease, or a healthy co-twin of an affected twin (not recorded which).

The rearrangement uses TRBV7-9 and TRBJ2-1. The germline V gene encodes CDR1 SEHNR and CDR2 FQNEAQ (reference sequence). This CDR3 is built from 11 residues. The CDR3 region is CAITIYNEQFF.

The chain links TRBV30 to TRBJ1-1. CDR3 length: 12 amino acids. Germline loops: CDR1 GTSNPN, CDR2 SVGIG (reference sequence). The CDR3 loop is CAWRRGATEAFF.

The rearrangement joins TRBV5-1 to TRBJ2-7; TCRdb lists TRBD2, though no DNA is available to test this call. The germline V gene has CDR1 SGHRS and CDR2 YFSETQ. There are 14 residues in the CDR3. This CDR3 is CASSYGGIAGEQYF. Full variable domain (missing parts from reference TRBV5-1 and TRBJ2-7): KAGVTQTPRYLIKTRGQQVTLSCSPISGHRSVSWYQQTPGQGLQFLFEYFSETQRNKGNFPGRFSGRQFSNSRSEMNVSTLELGDSALYLCASSYGGIAGEQYFGPGTRLTVT.

The chain employs TRBV5-4 and TRBJ1-4; TCRdb returns TRBD1, unconfirmable since there is no DNA. CDR1 and CDR2 from the germline V gene are SGHNT and YYREEE (reference sequence). CDR3 length: 15 amino acids. The CDR3 sequence is CASSSLQGTNEKLFF.

The chain is built from TRBV12-3 or TRBV12-4 and TRBJ2-3; the TCRdb call, TRBD2, lacks DNA for checking. The CDR3 contains 17 residues. CDR3 sequence: CASSFHTSGPPTDTQYF.

The CDR3 reads CASSRDSWGDEQYF. The V and J genes are TRBV7-2 and TRBJ2-7; lacking DNA, the TRBD2 call made by TCRdb goes unchecked. Germline assignment: CDR1 SGHTA and CDR2 FQGNSA. The CDR3 length is 14 residues.

The V gene is TRBV7-9, the J gene TRBJ2-1; TCRdb indicates TRBD2, and absent DNA this call remains unverified. The CDR3 is 15 amino acids. In germline, CDR1 is SEHNR, CDR2 FQNEAQ (reference sequence). CDR3 residues: CASSRSSGDYNEQFF.

The chain is built from TRBV28 and TRBJ2-3. This CDR3 is 12 amino acids long. Germline V CDR1 and CDR2: MDHEN, SYDVKM. This chain's CDR3 is CASSLVRYTQYF.

The gene calls are TRBV6-5 and TRBJ1-6; TCRdb's assignment of TRBD1 cannot be checked, as there is no DNA. Germline V lookup: CDR1 MNHEY, CDR2 SVGAGI. CDR3 length equals 15 residues. CDR3 in amino acids: CASSVLTVSNSPLHF.

This chain connects TRBV11-2 to TRBJ2-1; TCRdb picks TRBD1, but there is no DNA to check that call. CDR3 size: 19 residues. Germline V lookup: CDR1 SGHAT, CDR2 FQNNGV. CDR3 sequence reads: CASSWGFHSKQSSYNEQFF.

V gene TRBV9 combines with J gene TRBJ2-1. CDR3 size: 13 residues. Germline V gene data show CDR1 as SGDLS and CDR2 as YYNGEE. The CDR3 reads CASSSRSTDEQFF.

The chain is built from TRBV2 and TRBJ2-5. Germline CDR1 SNHLY, CDR2 FYNNEI. The CDR3 runs to 14 residues. The CDR3 spells CASSEASHQETQYF.